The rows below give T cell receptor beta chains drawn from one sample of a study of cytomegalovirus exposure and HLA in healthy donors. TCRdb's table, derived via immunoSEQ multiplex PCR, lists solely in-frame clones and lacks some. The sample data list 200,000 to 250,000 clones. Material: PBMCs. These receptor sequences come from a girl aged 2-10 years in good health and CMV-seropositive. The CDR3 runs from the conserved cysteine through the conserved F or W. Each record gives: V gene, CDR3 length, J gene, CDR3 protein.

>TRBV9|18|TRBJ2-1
CASSVARTSGSSYNEQFF
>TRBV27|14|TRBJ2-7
CASSVSGEAYEQYF
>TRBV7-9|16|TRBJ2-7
CASSASLGTGTHEQYF
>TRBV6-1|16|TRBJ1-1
CASSATSLIQPQGAFF
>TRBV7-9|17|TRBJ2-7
CASSPGTVAGGRYEQYF
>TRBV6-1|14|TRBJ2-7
CASSEGTGGYEQYF
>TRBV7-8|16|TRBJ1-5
CASSLSGRGGNQPQHF
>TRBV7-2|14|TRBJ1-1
CASSLYRDFTEAFF
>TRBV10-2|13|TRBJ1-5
CASSPGGNEPQHF
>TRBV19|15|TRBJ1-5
CASSLGAATNQPQHF